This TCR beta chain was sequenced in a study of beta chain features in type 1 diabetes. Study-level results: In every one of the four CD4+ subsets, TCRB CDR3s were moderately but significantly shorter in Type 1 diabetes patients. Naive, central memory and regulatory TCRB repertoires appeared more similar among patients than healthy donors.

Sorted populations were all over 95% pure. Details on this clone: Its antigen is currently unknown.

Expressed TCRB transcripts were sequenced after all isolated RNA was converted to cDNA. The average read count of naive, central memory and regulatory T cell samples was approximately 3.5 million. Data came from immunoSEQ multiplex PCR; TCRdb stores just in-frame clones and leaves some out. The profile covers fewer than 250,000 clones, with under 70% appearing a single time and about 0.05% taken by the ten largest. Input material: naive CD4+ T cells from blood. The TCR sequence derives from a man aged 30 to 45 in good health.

The CDR3 region has the DNA TGCAGCGTCACCTCGGGGGCGAGCACTGAAGCTTTCTTT. Translating it yields CSVTSGASTEAFF. V and J are TRBV29-1 and TRBJ1-1; possibly TRBD1 for D (6 bases). CDR3 length equals 13 residues. V gave up 6 bases and J gave up 4 bases, with 15 bases separating them. Germline CDR1 is SQVTM and CDR2 is ANQGSEA.